This T cell receptor (beta chain) was captured in a study of blood T cell repertoires in COVID-19. The repertoire was sequenced with immunoSEQ multiplex PCR; TCRdb's copy has only in-frame clones and lacks some. The sample has about 280,000 clones, roughly 85% seen once; the top ten hold approximately 9.9%. V was trimmed by 0 bases and J by 8 bases, leaving 8 bases between them. From germline, CDR1 is MNHEY and CDR2 SVGAGI. CDR3 length: 13 amino acids. This sequence joins TRBV6-5 and TRBJ1-5; no definite D call. The TCR originated in an older woman with acute or convalescent COVID-19. The sample consisted of peripheral blood. CDR3 nucleotides: TGTGCCAGCAGTTACTCGTGGTCGGAGCCCCAGCATTTT. It is translated as CASSYSWSEPQHF.